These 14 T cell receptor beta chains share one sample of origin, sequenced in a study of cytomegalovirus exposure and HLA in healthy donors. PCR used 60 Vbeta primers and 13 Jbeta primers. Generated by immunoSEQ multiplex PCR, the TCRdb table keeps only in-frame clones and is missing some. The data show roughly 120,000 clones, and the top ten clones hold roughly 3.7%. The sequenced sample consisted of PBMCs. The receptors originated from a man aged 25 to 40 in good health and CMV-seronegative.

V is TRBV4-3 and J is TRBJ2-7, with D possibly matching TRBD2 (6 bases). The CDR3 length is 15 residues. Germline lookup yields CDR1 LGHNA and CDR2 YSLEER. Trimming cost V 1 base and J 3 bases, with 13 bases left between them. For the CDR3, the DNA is TGCGCCAGCAGCCAAGTCTGGACTAACATCTACGAGCAGTACTTC. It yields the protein CASSQVWTNIYEQYF.

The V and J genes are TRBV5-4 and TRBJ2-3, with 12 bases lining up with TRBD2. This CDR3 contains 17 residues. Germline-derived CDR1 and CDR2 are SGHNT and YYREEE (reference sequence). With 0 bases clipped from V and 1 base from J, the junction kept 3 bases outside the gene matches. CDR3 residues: CASSLGLAGAGTDTQYF. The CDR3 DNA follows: TGTGCCAGCAGCTTGGGACTAGCGGGGGCTGGCACAGATACGCAGTATTTT.

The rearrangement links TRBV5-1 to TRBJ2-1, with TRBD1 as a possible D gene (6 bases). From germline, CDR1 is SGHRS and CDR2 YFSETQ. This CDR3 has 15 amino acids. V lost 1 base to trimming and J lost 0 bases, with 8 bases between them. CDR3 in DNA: TGCGCCAGCAGCTTGACAGGGAGCTCCTACAATGAGCAGTTCTTC. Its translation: CASSLTGSSYNEQFF.

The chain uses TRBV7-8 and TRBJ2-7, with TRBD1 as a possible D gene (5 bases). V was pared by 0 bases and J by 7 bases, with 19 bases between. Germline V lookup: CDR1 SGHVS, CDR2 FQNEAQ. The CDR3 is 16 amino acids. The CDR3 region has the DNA TGTGCCAGCAGCTTAGCGCCGGAGAAGGGGCAGTGGGAGCAGTACTTC. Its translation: CASSLAPEKGQWEQYF.

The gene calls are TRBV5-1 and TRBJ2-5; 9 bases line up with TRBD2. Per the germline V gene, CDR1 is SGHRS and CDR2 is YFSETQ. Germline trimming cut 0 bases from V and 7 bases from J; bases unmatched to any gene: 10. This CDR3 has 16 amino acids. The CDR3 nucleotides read TGCGCCAGCAGCTTGGAGTCTAGCGGGATCAAGGGGACCCAGTACTTC. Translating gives CASSLESSGIKGTQYF.

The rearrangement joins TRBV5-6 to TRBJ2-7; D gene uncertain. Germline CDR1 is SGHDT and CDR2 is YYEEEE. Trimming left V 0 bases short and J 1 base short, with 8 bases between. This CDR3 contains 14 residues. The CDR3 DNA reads TGTGCCAGCAGCTTGGTAGGAGAATCCTACGAGCAGTACTTC. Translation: CASSLVGESYEQYF.

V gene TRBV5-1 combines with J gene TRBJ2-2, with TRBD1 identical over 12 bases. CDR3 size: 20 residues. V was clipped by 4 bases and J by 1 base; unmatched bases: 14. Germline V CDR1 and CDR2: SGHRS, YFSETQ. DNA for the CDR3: TGCGCCAGCAGCAACCAATGGGGACAGGGGGCGCTACGGAACACCGGGGAGCTGTTTTTT. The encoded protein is CASSNQWGQGALRNTGELFF.

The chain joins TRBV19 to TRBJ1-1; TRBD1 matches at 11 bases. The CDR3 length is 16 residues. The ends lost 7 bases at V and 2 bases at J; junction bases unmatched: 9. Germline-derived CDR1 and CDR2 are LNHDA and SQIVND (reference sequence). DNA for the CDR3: TGTGCCAGTACCCGGACAGGGGGCTGGGGAAACACTGAAGCTTTCTTT. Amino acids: CASTRTGGWGNTEAFF. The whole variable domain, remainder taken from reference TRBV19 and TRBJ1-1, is DGGITQSPKYLFRKEGQNVTLSCEQNLNHDAMYWYRQDPGQGLRLIYYSQIVNDFQKGDIAEGYSVSREKKESFPLTVTSAQKNPTAFYLCASTRTGGWGNTEAFFGQGTRLTVV.

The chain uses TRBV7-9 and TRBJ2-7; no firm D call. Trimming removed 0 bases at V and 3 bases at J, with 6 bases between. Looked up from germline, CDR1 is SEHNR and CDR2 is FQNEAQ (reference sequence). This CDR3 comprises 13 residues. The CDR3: CASSLAANYEQYF. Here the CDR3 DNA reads TGTGCCAGCAGCTTAGCGGCCAACTACGAGCAGTACTTC.

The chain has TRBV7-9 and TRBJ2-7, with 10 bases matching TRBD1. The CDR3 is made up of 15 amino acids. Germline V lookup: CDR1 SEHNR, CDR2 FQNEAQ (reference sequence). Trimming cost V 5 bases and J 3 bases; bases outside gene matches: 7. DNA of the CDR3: TGTGCCAGCAGCAGACAGGGGGCTCTAGACTACGAGCAGTACTTC. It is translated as CASSRQGALDYEQYF. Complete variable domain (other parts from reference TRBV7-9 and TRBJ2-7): DTGVSQNPRHKITKRGQNVTFRCDPISEHNRLYWYRQTLGQGPEFLTYFQNEAQLEKSRLLSDRFSAERPKGSFSTLEIQRTEQGDSAMYLCASSRQGALDYEQYFGPGTRLTVT.

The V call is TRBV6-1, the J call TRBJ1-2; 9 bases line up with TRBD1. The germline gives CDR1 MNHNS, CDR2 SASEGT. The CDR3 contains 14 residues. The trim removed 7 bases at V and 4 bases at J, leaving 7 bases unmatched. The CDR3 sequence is CASTTGQGGYGYTF. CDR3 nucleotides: TGTGCCAGCACCACGGGACAGGGAGGCTATGGCTACACCTTC.

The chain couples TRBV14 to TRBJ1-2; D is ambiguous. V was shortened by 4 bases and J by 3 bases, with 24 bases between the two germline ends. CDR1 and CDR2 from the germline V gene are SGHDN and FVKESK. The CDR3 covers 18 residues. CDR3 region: CASSPLSPQTVGYYGYTF. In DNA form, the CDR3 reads TGTGCCAGCAGCCCACTAAGCCCCCAGACGGTGGGTTACTATGGCTACACCTTC.

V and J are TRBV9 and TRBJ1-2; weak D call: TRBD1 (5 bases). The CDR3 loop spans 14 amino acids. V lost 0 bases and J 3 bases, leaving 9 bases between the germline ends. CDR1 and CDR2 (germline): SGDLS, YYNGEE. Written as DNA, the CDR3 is TGTGCCAGCAGCGTAGGGGGCGCGCACTATGGCTACACCTTC. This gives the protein CASSVGGAHYGYTF.

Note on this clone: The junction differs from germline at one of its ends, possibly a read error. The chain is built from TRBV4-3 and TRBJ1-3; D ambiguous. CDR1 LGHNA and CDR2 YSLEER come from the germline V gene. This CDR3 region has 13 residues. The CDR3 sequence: CASSQPETGLLHF. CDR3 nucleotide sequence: TGCGCCAGCAGCCAACCAGAAACCGGACTCTTACATTTT.